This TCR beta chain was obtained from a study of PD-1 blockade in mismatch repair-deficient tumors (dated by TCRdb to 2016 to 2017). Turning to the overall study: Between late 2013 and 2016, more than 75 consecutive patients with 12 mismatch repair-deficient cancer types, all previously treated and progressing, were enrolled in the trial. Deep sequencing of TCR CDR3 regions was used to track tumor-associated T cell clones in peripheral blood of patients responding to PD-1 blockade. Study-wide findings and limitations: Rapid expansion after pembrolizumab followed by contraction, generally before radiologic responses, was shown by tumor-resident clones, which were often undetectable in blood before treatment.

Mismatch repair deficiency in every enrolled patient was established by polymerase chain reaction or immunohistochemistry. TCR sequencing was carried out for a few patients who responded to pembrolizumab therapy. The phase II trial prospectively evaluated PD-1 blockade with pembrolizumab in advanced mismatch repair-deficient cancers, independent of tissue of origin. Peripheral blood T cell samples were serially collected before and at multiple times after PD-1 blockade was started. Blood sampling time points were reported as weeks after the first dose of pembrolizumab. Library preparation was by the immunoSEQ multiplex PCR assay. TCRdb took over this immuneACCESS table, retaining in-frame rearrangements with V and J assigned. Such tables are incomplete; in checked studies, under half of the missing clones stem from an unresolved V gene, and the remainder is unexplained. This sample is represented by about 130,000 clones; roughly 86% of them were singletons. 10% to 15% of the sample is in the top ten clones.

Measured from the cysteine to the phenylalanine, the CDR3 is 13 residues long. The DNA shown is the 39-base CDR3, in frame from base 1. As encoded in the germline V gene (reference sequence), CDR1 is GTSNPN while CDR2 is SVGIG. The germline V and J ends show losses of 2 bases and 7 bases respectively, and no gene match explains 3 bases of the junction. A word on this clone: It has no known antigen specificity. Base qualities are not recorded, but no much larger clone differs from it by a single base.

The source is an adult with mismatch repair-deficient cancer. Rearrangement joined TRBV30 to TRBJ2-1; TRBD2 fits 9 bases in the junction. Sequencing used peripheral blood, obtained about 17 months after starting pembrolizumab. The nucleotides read TGTGCCTGGAGTCTAGCGGGAATGAATGAGCAGTTCTTC. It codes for CAWSLAGMNEQFF.